This TCR beta chain was observed in a study of T cell responses to AZD1222 COVID-19 vaccine. Study-level background: Second-dose timings of about 4 or about 12 weeks were pooled.

CDR1 and CDR2 from the germline V gene are MNHEY and SVGAGI. The V segment lost 7 bases and the J segment 4 bases; nucleotides outside the gene matches: 6. This CDR3 has 15 residues. Worth noting for this clone: The target antigen is unknown.

TCRdb's copy holds only in-frame clones and misses some; the assay was immunoSEQ multiplex PCR. The data hold about 170,000 clones, with approximately 92% observed a single time. Study results and limitations: A mostly white British donor set with more females was recruited, and clonal diversity was possibly underestimated.

The sequence was collected from an adult in good health. V and J are TRBV6-5 and TRBJ2-1, with TRBD2 identical over 11 bases. Specimen: peripheral blood, collected on day 0 of AZD1222 vaccination. CDR3 nucleotides: TGTGCCAGCATCCGAGGGACTAGCGGTTACAATGAGCAGTTCTTC. The encoded protein is CASIRGTSGYNEQFF.